These T cell receptor beta chains were read from a single sample in a study of T cell responses to AZD1222 COVID-19 vaccine. Data came from immunoSEQ multiplex PCR; TCRdb stores just in-frame clones and leaves some out. The sample has about 99,000 clones, roughly 88% seen once; the top ten hold around 4.8%. The sequencing here drew on peripheral blood, taken on day 0 of AZD1222 vaccination. Source of these receptors: an adult in good health. The CDR3 runs from the conserved cysteine through the conserved F or W. A D gene is named only where the DNA matches it firmly. Rows may omit the clone size; those that give it use once, few, many or a size class.

clone size: NA; D gene: NA; V gene: TRBV11-2; J gene: TRBJ2-2; CDR3 protein: CASSLDPGVAGELFF; CDR3 DNA: TGTGCCAGCAGCTTAGATCCGGGGGTGGCCGGGGAGCTGTTTTTT
clone size: NA; D gene: NA; V gene: TRBV2; J gene: TRBJ1-1; CDR3 protein: CASSPSNPNTEAFF; CDR3 DNA: TGTGCCAGCAGTCCGTCGAACCCGAACACTGAAGCTTTCTTT
clone size: NA; D gene: NA; V gene: TRBV18; J gene: TRBJ1-5; CDR3 protein: CASSRTGSPNQPQHF; CDR3 DNA: TGTGCCAGCTCACGAACGGGCAGCCCGAATCAGCCCCAGCATTTT
clone size: NA; D gene: TRBD2; V gene: TRBV3-1/TRBV3-2; J gene: TRBJ2-1; CDR3 protein: CASSLAGGPGEQFF; CDR3 DNA: TGTGCCAGCTCCCTAGCGGGGGGGCCGGGTGAGCAGTTCTTC
clone size: NA; D gene: NA; V gene: TRBV7-2; J gene: TRBJ2-2; CDR3 protein: CASSFRGTRELFF; CDR3 DNA: TGTGCCAGCAGCTTTCGGGGCACCCGGGAGCTGTTTTTT
clone size: NA; D gene: NA; V gene: TRBV19; J gene: TRBJ2-7; CDR3 protein: CASSIAVQSYEQYF; CDR3 DNA: TGTGCCAGTAGTATAGCTGTGCAGTCTTACGAGCAGTACTTC
clone size: NA; D gene: NA; V gene: TRBV2; J gene: TRBJ1-1; CDR3 protein: CASTKGENTEAFF; CDR3 DNA: TGTGCCAGCACGAAGGGGGAGAACACTGAAGCTTTCTTT
clone size: NA; D gene: NA; V gene: TRBV5-8; J gene: TRBJ1-1; CDR3 protein: CASSPTGNTEAFF; CDR3 DNA: TGTGCCAGCAGCCCGACAGGGAACACTGAAGCTTTCTTT
clone size: NA; D gene: NA; V gene: TRBV7-2; J gene: TRBJ1-5; CDR3 protein: CASSSTHSSAQPQHF; CDR3 DNA: TGTGCCAGCAGCTCGACCCATTCTTCAGCGCAGCCCCAGCATTTT
clone size: NA; D gene: NA; V gene: TRBV27; J gene: TRBJ1-2; CDR3 protein: CASSLWSGFDGYTF; CDR3 DNA: TGTGCCAGCAGTTTATGGTCAGGGTTTGATGGCTACACCTTC
clone size: NA; D gene: TRBD2; V gene: TRBV3-1/TRBV3-2; J gene: TRBJ2-3; CDR3 protein: CAGPERGDFFTQYF; CDR3 DNA: TGTGCCGGTCCTGAGCGGGGAGACTTCTTTACGCAGTATTTT
clone size: NA; D gene: NA; V gene: TRBV6-6; J gene: TRBJ2-7; CDR3 protein: CASRDAWYEQYF; CDR3 DNA: TGTGCCAGCAGGGACGCGTGGTACGAGCAGTACTTC
clone size: NA; D gene: TRBD2; V gene: TRBV4-3; J gene: TRBJ2-3; CDR3 protein: CASSQELANIADTQYF; CDR3 DNA: TGCGCCAGCAGCCAGGAACTAGCGAACATTGCAGATACGCAGTATTTT
clone size: NA; D gene: NA; V gene: TRBV7-2; J gene: TRBJ1-5; CDR3 protein: CASSLVWSGGNQPQHF; CDR3 DNA: TGTGCCAGCAGCTTAGTATGGTCGGGTGGCAATCAGCCCCAGCATTTT
clone size: NA; D gene: TRBD1; V gene: TRBV4-3; J gene: TRBJ1-2; CDR3 protein: CASSQDQGGYGYTF; CDR3 DNA: TGCGCCAGCAGCCAAGATCAGGGGGGCTATGGCTACACCTTC
clone size: NA; D gene: TRBD1; V gene: TRBV7-3; J gene: TRBJ1-1; CDR3 protein: CASSPEDREDTEAFF; CDR3 DNA: TGTGCCAGCAGCCCGGAAGACAGGGAGGACACTGAAGCTTTCTTT
clone size: NA; D gene: TRBD1; V gene: TRBV29-1; J gene: TRBJ2-3; CDR3 protein: CSVGTTGVSDTQYF; CDR3 DNA: TGCAGCGTGGGGACGACAGGGGTTTCAGATACGCAGTATTTT
clone size: NA; D gene: NA; V gene: TRBV11-2; J gene: TRBJ1-5; CDR3 protein: CASSLDRRTNQPQHF; CDR3 DNA: TGTGCCAGCAGCTTAGATCGCCGTACCAATCAGCCCCAGCATTTT
clone size: NA; D gene: TRBD1; V gene: TRBV30; J gene: TRBJ1-1; CDR3 protein: CAWSHRDRVVTEAFF; CDR3 DNA: TGTGCCTGGAGTCACCGGGACAGGGTCGTCACTGAAGCTTTCTTT
clone size: NA; D gene: TRBD1; V gene: TRBV11-2; J gene: TRBJ1-1; CDR3 protein: CASSAQGAAGEAFF; CDR3 DNA: TGTGCCAGCAGCGCCCAGGGGGCTGCAGGGGAGGCTTTCTTT
clone size: few; D gene: NA; V gene: TRBV6-5; J gene: TRBJ1-3; CDR3 protein: CASLGGWGGNTIYF; CDR3 DNA: TGTGCCAGTCTAGGAGGGTGGGGTGGAAACACCATATATTTT
clone size: NA; D gene: NA; V gene: TRBV7-9; J gene: TRBJ2-7; CDR3 protein: CASSSPGGLYEQYF; CDR3 DNA: TGTGCCAGCAGCTCCCCCGGAGGGCTCTACGAGCAGTACTTC
clone size: few; D gene: TRBD1; V gene: TRBV6-5; J gene: TRBJ2-3; CDR3 protein: CASRTGSTDTQYF; CDR3 DNA: TGTGCCAGTAGGACAGGGAGCACAGATACGCAGTATTTT
clone size: NA; D gene: TRBD1; V gene: TRBV6-1; J gene: TRBJ1-6; CDR3 protein: CASSPRTGVSSPLHF; CDR3 DNA: TGTGCCAGCAGTCCCCGGACAGGGGTGAGCTCACCCCTCCACTTT
clone size: NA; D gene: NA; V gene: TRBV2; J gene: TRBJ2-3; CDR3 protein: CASSEWSTEGTDTQYF; CDR3 DNA: TGTGCCAGCAGTGAATGGTCGACAGAAGGCACAGATACGCAGTATTTT
clone size: NA; D gene: NA; V gene: TRBV12-3/TRBV12-4; J gene: TRBJ2-5; CDR3 protein: CASSPRWGETQYF; CDR3 DNA: TGTGCCAGCAGCCCACGCTGGGGTGAGACCCAGTACTTC
clone size: NA; D gene: NA; V gene: TRBV3-1/TRBV3-2; J gene: TRBJ2-7; CDR3 protein: CASSHRGRNYEQYF; CDR3 DNA: TGTGCCAGCAGCCACCGGGGGCGTAACTACGAGCAGTACTTC
clone size: once; D gene: NA; V gene: TRBV20-1; J gene: TRBJ1-3; CDR3 protein: CSASRGASSGNTIYF; CDR3 DNA: TGCAGTGCTAGTCGCGGGGCGAGCTCTGGAAACACCATATATTTT
clone size: NA; D gene: TRBD1; V gene: TRBV7-9; J gene: TRBJ1-4; CDR3 protein: CASSPGDRGATNEKLFF; CDR3 DNA: TGTGCCAGCAGTCCCGGGGACAGGGGTGCAACTAATGAAAAACTGTTTTTT
clone size: NA; D gene: NA; V gene: TRBV5-1; J gene: TRBJ2-7; CDR3 protein: CASSLGEDYMAYEQYF; CDR3 DNA: TGCGCCAGCAGCTTAGGTGAGGACTACATGGCGTACGAGCAGTACTTC
clone size: NA; D gene: NA; V gene: TRBV6-5; J gene: TRBJ1-1; CDR3 protein: CASSEQLNTEAFF; CDR3 DNA: TGTGCCAGCAGCGAGCAGTTGAACACTGAAGCTTTCTTT
clone size: NA; D gene: NA; V gene: TRBV24-1; J gene: TRBJ2-7; CDR3 protein: CATSATGTQSSYEQYF; CDR3 DNA: TGTGCCACCAGTGCAACCGGGACACAGAGCTCCTACGAGCAGTACTTC
clone size: NA; D gene: NA; V gene: TRBV6-2/TRBV6-3; J gene: TRBJ2-3; CDR3 protein: CASSYVRSDTQYF; CDR3 DNA: TGTGCCAGCAGTTACGTGAGGTCAGATACGCAGTATTTT
clone size: NA; D gene: NA; V gene: TRBV7-6; J gene: TRBJ2-1; CDR3 protein: CASSLAGGEQFF; CDR3 DNA: TGTGCCAGCAGCTTAGCGGGGGGTGAGCAGTTCTTC
clone size: few; D gene: NA; V gene: TRBV7-3; J gene: TRBJ2-7; CDR3 protein: CASSLTPASYEQYF; CDR3 DNA: TGTGCCAGCAGCTTAACCCCGGCCTCCTACGAGCAGTACTTC
clone size: NA; D gene: NA; V gene: TRBV6-1; J gene: TRBJ1-5; CDR3 protein: CASSGSTDQPQHF; CDR3 DNA: TGTGCCAGCAGTGGAAGTACTGATCAGCCCCAGCATTTT